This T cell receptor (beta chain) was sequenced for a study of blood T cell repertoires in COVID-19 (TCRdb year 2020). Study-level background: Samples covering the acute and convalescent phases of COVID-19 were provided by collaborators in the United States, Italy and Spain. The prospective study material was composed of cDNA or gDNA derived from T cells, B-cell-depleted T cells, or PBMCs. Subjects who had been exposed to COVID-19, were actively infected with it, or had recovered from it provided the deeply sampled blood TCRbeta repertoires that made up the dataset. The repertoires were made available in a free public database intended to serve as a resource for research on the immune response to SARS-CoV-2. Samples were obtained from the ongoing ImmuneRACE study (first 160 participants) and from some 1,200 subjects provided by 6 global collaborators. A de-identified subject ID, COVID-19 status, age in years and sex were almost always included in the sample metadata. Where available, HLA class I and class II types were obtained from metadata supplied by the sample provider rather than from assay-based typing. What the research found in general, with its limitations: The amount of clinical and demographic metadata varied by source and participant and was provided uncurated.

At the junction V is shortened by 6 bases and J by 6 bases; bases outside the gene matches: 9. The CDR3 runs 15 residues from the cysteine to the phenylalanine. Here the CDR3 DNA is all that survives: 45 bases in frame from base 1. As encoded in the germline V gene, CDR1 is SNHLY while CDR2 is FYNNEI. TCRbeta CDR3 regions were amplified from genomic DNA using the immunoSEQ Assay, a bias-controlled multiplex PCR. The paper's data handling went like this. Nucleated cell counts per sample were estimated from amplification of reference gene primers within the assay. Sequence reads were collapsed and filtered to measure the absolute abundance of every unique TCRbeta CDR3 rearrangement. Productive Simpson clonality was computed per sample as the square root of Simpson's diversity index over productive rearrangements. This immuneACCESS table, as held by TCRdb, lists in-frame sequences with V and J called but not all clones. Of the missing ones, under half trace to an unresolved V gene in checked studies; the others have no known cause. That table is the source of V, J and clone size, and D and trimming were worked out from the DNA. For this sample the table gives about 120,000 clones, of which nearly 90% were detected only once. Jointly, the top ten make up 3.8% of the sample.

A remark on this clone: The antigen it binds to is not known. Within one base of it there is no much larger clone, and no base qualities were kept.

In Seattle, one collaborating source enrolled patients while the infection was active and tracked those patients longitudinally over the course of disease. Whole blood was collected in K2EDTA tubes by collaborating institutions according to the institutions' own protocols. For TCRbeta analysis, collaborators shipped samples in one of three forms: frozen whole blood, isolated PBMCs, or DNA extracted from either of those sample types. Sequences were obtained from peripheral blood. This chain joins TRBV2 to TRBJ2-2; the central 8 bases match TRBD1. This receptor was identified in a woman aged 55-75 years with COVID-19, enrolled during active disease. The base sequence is TGTGCCAGCAGAGTGGACAGGGCGGTGGCCGGGGAGCTGTTTTTT. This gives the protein CASRVDRAVAGELFF.